The 25 T cell receptor beta chains given below trace back to one sample, sequenced in a study of identical twins (dated by TCRdb to the mid-2010s). The library was built by means of 5' RACE. Sequencing relied on an Illumina HiSeq 2000. The raw public data were reprocessed by TCRdb itself: fastp quality trimming at Q25, MiXCR clonotype calling, in-frame beta chains only. Each entry merges the rows of one CDR3 protein and shows their most common DNA and genes. The sample table holds about 920,000 distinct CDR3 sequences, of which 9% to 15% were seen once. The top ten hold 1.5% to 2% of the sample. This sample was shared with a second study, whose subject was yellow fever vaccine responses in identical twins.

The source material was PBMCs. The receptors here all came from a woman aged 18 to 35 in good health.

The gene calls are TRBV7-9 and TRBJ2-1, with D possibly being TRBD2 (5 bases). Trimming removed 0 bases from V and 10 bases from J, with 10 bases in between. The CDR3 totals 13 residues. The germline V gene encodes CDR1 SEHNR and CDR2 FQNEAQ (reference sequence). CDR3 DNA sequence: TGTGCCAGCAGCTTAGCCTCCAGCGGAGAGCAGTTCTTC. This gives the protein CASSLASSGEQFF.

This CDR3 reads CASSLGGGYETQYF. CDR3 sequence (DNA): TGTGCCAGCAGCTTAGGGGGCGGATACGAGACCCAGTACTTC. The chain couples TRBV7-2 to TRBJ2-5, with D possibly being TRBD1 (5 bases). CDR3 length equals 14 residues. The germline V gene encodes CDR1 SGHTA and CDR2 FQGNSA. The germline V and J ends were trimmed by 1 base and 5 bases, with 11 bases remaining between them.

This chain links TRBV24-1 with TRBJ2-1; D is unclear. Germline V gene lookup returns CDR1 KGHDR and CDR2 SFDVKD. The CDR3 has 15 residues. V lost 0 bases, J lost 1 base, and 6 bases lay in between. The CDR3 DNA reads TGTGCCACCAGTGATTTGCACCCGTCCTACAATGAGCAGTTCTTC. Protein sequence: CATSDLHPSYNEQFF.

This clonotype was recorded a few times. V and J are TRBV10-2 and TRBJ1-1, with a tentative D call TRBD1 (6 bases). The CDR3 covers 13 residues. The V end lost 6 bases, the J end lost 5 bases, and 13 bases lay between the germline ends. Germline assignment: CDR1 WSHSY and CDR2 SAAADI. CDR3 region: CASRPSGTTEAFF. For the CDR3, the DNA is TGCGCCAGCAGGCCCTCAGGGACAACTGAAGCTTTCTTT.

This clonotype was observed at least ten times. This chain joins TRBV6-5 and TRBJ1-1, with D possibly matching TRBD1 (6 bases). The CDR3 contains 16 residues. Germline assignment: CDR1 MNHEY and CDR2 SVGAGI. V lost 4 bases to trimming and J lost 3 bases, with 18 bases between them. The CDR3 sequence is CASSSGYTGIDTEAFF. CDR3 DNA sequence: TGTGCCAGCAGTTCCGGATACACAGGGATAGACACTGAAGCTTTCTTT.

The chain combines TRBV12-3 or TRBV12-4 with TRBJ1-1; 7 bases map to TRBD1. CDR3 length equals 12 residues. V lost 7 bases and J lost 5; bases outside the gene matches: 4. In DNA, the CDR3 is TGTGCCAGCACCCCGACAGGGACTGAAGCTTTCTTT. Translated, it gives CASTPTGTEAFF.

This clonotype was counted between two and nine times. The rearrangement uses TRBV29-1 and TRBJ1-1; TRBD1 agrees at 7 bases. J lost 6 bases, V lost 5 bases, and 3 bases had no gene match. Germline assignment: CDR1 SQVTM and CDR2 ANQGSEA. The CDR3 runs to 11 residues. The CDR3 reads CSVSGGSEAFF. The CDR3 region has the DNA TGCAGCGTTTCAGGGGGGTCTGAAGCTTTCTTT. Based on the CDR3 plus reference TRBV29-1 and TRBJ1-1, the full variable domain is SAVISQKPSRDICQRGTSLTIQCQVDSQVTMMFWYRQQPGQSLTLIATANQGSEATYESGFVIDKFPISRPNLTFSTLTVSNMSPEDSSIYLCSVSGGSEAFFGQGTRLTVV.

This clonotype was detected only a few times. V usage is TRBV6-5 and J usage is TRBJ2-1; the match to TRBD2 covers 8 bases. V shed 2 bases and J 4 bases; nucleotides not matched to a gene: 7. The CDR3 has 16 residues. CDR1 is MNHEY and CDR2 is SVGAGI in the germline V gene. For the CDR3, the DNA is TGTGCCAGCAGTTACCCCCTAGGCGGGAGGTACAATGAGCAGTTCTTC. It is translated as CASSYPLGGRYNEQFF.

This clonotype was seen many times. The chain links TRBV12-3 or TRBV12-4 to TRBJ1-1; D gene unclear. The V end was cut by 2 bases, the J end by 2 bases, with 12 bases between. This CDR3 is built from 15 residues. The CDR3 sequence is CASSLRLGSNTEAFF. The CDR3 DNA sequence: TGTGCCAGCAGTTTAAGACTGGGTTCCAACACTGAAGCTTTCTTT.

The gene calls are TRBV2 and TRBJ1-5, with D unresolved. V lost 3 bases and J 9 bases, leaving 12 bases between the germline ends. The CDR3 contains 13 residues. CDR1 and CDR2 (germline): SNHLY, FYNNEI. CDR3 in DNA: TGTGCCAGCAGTGACGAAGTTTTAAGGCCCCAGCATTTT. The encoded protein is CASSDEVLRPQHF.

The chain is built from TRBV25-1 and TRBJ2-4; the D is unclear. Germline assignment: CDR1 MGHDK and CDR2 SYGVNS. V was clipped by 4 bases and J by 0 bases, with 4 bases between them. The CDR3 loop spans 13 amino acids. The CDR3 DNA follows: TGTGCCAGCAGTGCTGTAGCCAAAAACATTCAGTACTTC. Its translation is CASSAVAKNIQYF.

The chain joins TRBV10-1 to TRBJ2-7; perhaps TRBD1 as D (6 bases). Germline V gene lookup returns CDR1 WNHNN and CDR2 SYGVQD (reference sequence). V was clipped by 0 bases and J by 7 bases, with 16 bases between them. The CDR3 sequence is 15 residues long. In nucleotides, the CDR3 is TGCGCCAGCAGTGAGTCTTTGGGACATCCTTGGGAGCAGTACTTC. It encodes CASSESLGHPWEQYF.

In its sample, this clonotype was seen a few times. This chain uses TRBV10-2 with TRBJ2-3; D is possibly TRBD2 (5 bases). The V end lost 2 bases, the J end lost 0 bases, and 15 bases lay between the germline ends. There are 17 residues in the CDR3. Looked up from germline, CDR1 is WSHSY and CDR2 is SAAADI. The CDR3 coding sequence is TGCGCCAGCAGTGAGACTAGGCACCTATCTAGCACAGATACGCAGTATTTT. This sequence encodes CASSETRHLSSTDTQYF.

This clonotype was detected a few times. The rearrangement uses TRBV10-3 and TRBJ1-2; D is ambiguous. This CDR3 has 13 amino acids. The V gene's germline CDR1 is ENHRY and CDR2 SYGVKD. V lost 2 bases and J lost 4, with 8 bases in between. CDR3 coding DNA: TGTGCCATCAGTGAGGCGGTGTCCTATGGCTACACCTTC. It specifies CAISEAVSYGYTF.

The chain employs TRBV28 and TRBJ2-7; 10 bases are shared with TRBD1. J gave up 6 bases and V 6 bases, and 11 bases lay outside the gene matches. The germline gives CDR1 MDHEN, CDR2 SYDVKM. The CDR3 is made up of 15 amino acids. The CDR3 sequence is CASSYTGQGGAEQYF. DNA of the CDR3: TGTGCCAGCAGCTACACCGGACAGGGGGGCGCCGAGCAGTACTTC.

This clonotype was observed a handful of times. The chain's CDR3 is CSASKAGTGNEQFF. CDR3 in DNA: TGCAGTGCTTCCAAAGCGGGGACGGGGAATGAGCAGTTCTTC. The chain carries TRBV20-1 and TRBJ2-1, with 7 positions matching TRBD2. Germline loops: CDR1 DFQATT, CDR2 SNEGSKA (reference sequence). J was trimmed by 7 bases and V by 5 bases; bases with no gene match: 11. This CDR3 has 14 residues.

This clonotype was picked up a small number of times. The chain links TRBV10-1 to TRBJ2-1, with TRBD1 as a possible D gene (5 bases). The CDR3 is made up of 15 amino acids. Trimming removed 2 bases at V and 8 bases at J, with 16 bases between. Germline CDR1 is WNHNN and CDR2 is SYGVQD (reference sequence). CDR3 nucleotide sequence: TGCGCCAGCAGTGAGCTCCAGGGCTTCGCGGATGAGCAGTTCTTC. Encoded protein: CASSELQGFADEQFF.

The chain is built from TRBV28 and TRBJ1-6; D unresolved. V gave up 7 bases and J gave up 0 bases, with 10 bases separating them. The CDR3 totals 15 residues. Looked up from germline, CDR1 is MDHEN and CDR2 is SYDVKM. The CDR3 DNA sequence: TGTGCCAGCACGTGGAGGAGCTCCTATAATTCACCCCTCCACTTT. The encoded protein is CASTWRSSYNSPLHF.

The V gene is TRBV7-8, the J gene TRBJ1-1; D ambiguous. Between the trimmed V and J ends, which lost 1 base and 11 bases, there was a span of 14 bases. Germline assignment: CDR1 SGHVS and CDR2 FQNEAQ. The CDR3 has 13 residues. The CDR3 nucleotides read TGTGCCAGCAGCTTAGTTAGTGGAGGGAGCGCTTTCTTT. Encoded protein: CASSLVSGGSAFF.

V and J are TRBV20-1 and TRBJ1-1, with D tentatively TRBD1 (5 bases). From germline, CDR1 is DFQATT and CDR2 SNEGSKA (reference sequence). This CDR3 region has 13 residues. V lost 0 bases and J lost 6, with 11 bases in between. CDR3 sequence reads: CSARDPGTPEAFF. The CDR3 nucleotides are TGCAGTGCTAGAGATCCGGGGACCCCTGAAGCTTTCTTT.

The rearrangement joins TRBV28 to TRBJ2-2; 14 nucleotides line up with TRBD2. Trimming took 9 bases from V and 2 from J; bases not matched to a gene: 11. The CDR3 has 18 amino acids. Germline CDR1 reads MDHEN; CDR2 reads SYDVKM. CDR3 in DNA: TGTGCCAGTCTCGGACTAGCGGGGGGCCCGGGTAACACCGGGGAGCTGTTTTTT. Translation gives CASLGLAGGPGNTGELFF.

This chain uses TRBV29-1 with TRBJ1-5; D unclear. Germline-derived CDR1 and CDR2 are SQVTM and ANQGSEA. V lost 6 bases and J 0 bases, leaving 12 bases between the germline ends. This CDR3 contains 14 residues. This chain's CDR3 is CSVKDPYSNQPQHF. CDR3 DNA sequence: TGCAGCGTCAAGGACCCGTATAGCAATCAGCCCCAGCATTTT.

This clonotype was detected many times. In DNA, the CDR3 is TGCAGCGTTGGAGAAGCGGCGTCCTACAATGAGCAGTTCTTC. This encodes CSVGEAASYNEQFF. The J gene is TRBJ2-1, the V gene TRBV29-1, with a weak D call TRBD2 (5 bases). The germline V gene encodes CDR1 SQVTM and CDR2 ANQGSEA. V lost 4 bases to trimming and J lost 1 base, with 11 bases between them. CDR3 length equals 14 residues.

The gene calls are TRBV29-1 and TRBJ2-7; D may be TRBD1 or TRBD2 (5 bases each). Deletions cut 3 bases from V and 5 bases from J, with 8 bases between. Germline V gene data show CDR1 as SQVTM and CDR2 as ANQGSEA. There are 11 residues in the CDR3. The DNA of the CDR3 is TGCAGCGTTGATAGGGGACACGAGCAGTACTTC. Protein sequence: CSVDRGHEQYF.

This clonotype was picked up a small number of times. The chain is built from TRBV14 and TRBJ1-1; 10 nucleotides match TRBD1. Germline V CDR1 and CDR2: SGHDN, FVKESK. The CDR3 is 17 residues long. Germline trimming cut 4 bases from V and 0 bases from J; bases unmatched to any gene: 8. CDR3 residues: CASSPDWDRGLNTEAFF. The CDR3 DNA reads TGTGCCAGCAGCCCCGACTGGGACAGGGGACTGAACACTGAAGCTTTCTTT.